Many counts were recorded for the clone carrying this TCR beta chain. Its target is unknown. The data are from a study of T cell repertoires in cytomegalovirus infection. The wider study: HLA-C-restricted CMV epitopes, recently identified, and well-studied HLA-B-restricted ones were used by the study. An indication of both CMV infection and matching HLA type came from public TCR beta signatures.

The CDR3 contains 13 residues. CDR1 and CDR2 (germline): SGHTA, FQGNSA. V lost 1 base and J lost 4, with 7 bases in between. Study-wide results and caveats: CMV-specific TCR beta clonotypes restricted by HLA-C were the ones dominating the ex vivo response. Cumulated frequencies of public TCR beta families served to identify carriers of CMV plus the relevant HLA.

TCRdb independently ran MiXCR on the reads; one entry per CDR3 protein. The sample lists 750,000 to 900,000 distinct CDR3 sequences, 29% seen once, with less than 15% in the top ten. The sample in question was cultured CD8+ T cells from PBMCs, obtained from culture after CMV antigen stimulation. The V gene is TRBV7-2, the J gene TRBJ1-1; no definite D call. The receptor's source is a human donor in good health (CMV status not recorded). Some clones in this sample may be carry-over from other donors' samples. The CDR3 DNA reads TGTGCCAGCAGCTTAGATTACCCCACTGAAGCTTTCTTT. Amino acids: CASSLDYPTEAFF.